This TCR beta chain was sequenced during a study of Tregs in tolerant kidney transplant recipients. Overall study findings and caveats: The most relevant donor-specific Treg TCRbeta repertoire apparently came from expansion with activated donor B cells.

Produced via immunoSEQ multiplex PCR; TCRdb's table is partial and in-frame only. Of around 52,000 clones in the sample, around 82% are singletons; the top ten hold about 5%. Germline V lookup: CDR1 MNHNY, CDR2 SVGAGI (reference sequence). The CDR3 loop spans 14 amino acids. The ends lost 5 bases at V and 0 bases at J; junction bases unmatched: 2. Regarding this clone: Its target is not known.

Thawed PBMCs were FACS-sorted into unstimulated CD4+CD25+CD127- regulatory T cells, CD4+CD25- non-regulatory cells, CD4 and CD8 cells. The sequencing input was CD4+ T cells from blood. V usage is TRBV6-6 and J usage is TRBJ2-7; 9 bases fit TRBD2. The TCR sequence derives from a human donor in good health. Here the CDR3 DNA reads TGTGCCAGCAGTGTTAGCGGGAGCTCCTACGAGCAGTACTTC. It is translated as CASSVSGSSYEQYF.